Below are 18 T cell receptor beta chains sequenced from a single sample in a study of blood T cell repertoires in COVID-19. Sequencing used immunoSEQ multiplex PCR; TCRdb keeps in-frame clones, though not all of them. Of about 340,000 clones listed, around nine tenths are singletons. The sequenced sample consisted of peripheral blood. The receptors shown here come from a woman aged 70-85 years with COVID-19, enrolled during active disease.

This clone was found a few times. This chain uses TRBV19 with TRBJ1-5; 8 nucleotides agree with TRBD1. The CDR3 is made up of 14 amino acids. The ends lost 7 bases at V and 2 bases at J; junction bases unmatched: 4. Germline assignment: CDR1 LNHDA and CDR2 SQIVND (reference sequence). The DNA for the CDR3 is TGTGCCAGTACCGCGGGACAGGGCAATCAGCCCCAGCATTTT. It is translated as CASTAGQGNQPQHF.

This clone occurred once. The genes are TRBV12-3 or TRBV12-4 and TRBJ2-7; perhaps TRBD1 as D (6 bases). The V end was cut by 11 bases, the J end by 7 bases, with 21 bases between. This CDR3 is 13 amino acids long. CDR3 sequence (DNA): TGTGCCGGACTGGGGACAAGGCCGAGGGAGCAGTACTTC. Protein: CAGLGTRPREQYF.

The V and J genes are TRBV12-1 and TRBJ1-4; the table calls TRBD1, which could not be checked here. TRBV12-1 constitutes a pseudogene. This CDR3 spans 15 amino acids. CDR3 region: CASSFRPGTNEKLFF. The CDR3 nucleotides read TGTGCCAGCAGCTTTCGGCCAGGAACTAATGAAAAACTGTTTTTT.

The chain has TRBV28 and TRBJ1-2; TRBD1 agrees at 10 bases. This CDR3 region has 13 residues. V dropped 6 bases and J dropped 7; count of bases not matched to a gene: 5. Germline CDR1 reads MDHEN; CDR2 reads SYDVKM. The CDR3 here is CASRSGTGVGYTF. The CDR3 DNA is TGTGCCAGCAGATCCGGGACAGGGGTTGGCTACACCTTC.

This clone was detected only a few times. This chain joins TRBV20-1 and TRBJ1-4; D is unclear. This CDR3 contains 10 residues. In germline, CDR1 is DFQATT, CDR2 SNEGSKA (reference sequence). The germline V and J ends were trimmed by 6 bases and 5 bases, with 4 bases remaining between them. The CDR3 nucleotides are TGCAGTGCCCGGAATGAAAAACTGTTTTTT. Its translation: CSARNEKLFF.

The V and J genes are TRBV10-1 and TRBJ2-5; TRBD1 is a possible D gene (6 bases). Deletions cut 1 base from V and 3 bases from J, with 9 bases between. CDR1 and CDR2 from the germline V gene are WNHNN and SYGVQD (reference sequence). This CDR3 comprises 14 residues. DNA of the CDR3: TGCGCCAGCAGTGAGTTGGGACAAGAAGAGACCCAGTACTTC. It is translated as CASSELGQEETQYF.

This clone was recorded once. CDR3 sequence: CASSPTGSNTEAFF. In DNA form, the CDR3 reads TGTGCCAGCAGTCCGACAGGCTCGAACACTGAAGCTTTCTTT. The V gene is TRBV7-9, the J gene TRBJ1-1, with a possible D match to TRBD1 (6 bases). CDR1 and CDR2 from the germline V gene are SEHNR and FQNEAQ (reference sequence). V shed 6 bases and J shed 1 base, with 12 bases lying between them. The CDR3 extends over 14 amino acids.

The genes are TRBV6-5 and TRBJ1-2; no clear D. Germline V gives CDR1 MNHEY, CDR2 SVGAGI. The CDR3 contains 13 residues. V was shortened by 4 bases and J by 8 bases, with 14 bases between the two germline ends. The CDR3, as DNA: TGTGCCAGCAGTTCCCCCCCTATCCGGGGCTACACCTTC. Translated, it gives CASSSPPIRGYTF.

This clone came up once. The rearrangement links TRBV4-3 to TRBJ1-4; no definite D call. There are 16 residues in the CDR3. Germline V gene lookup returns CDR1 LGHNA and CDR2 YSLEER. Trimming removed 2 bases at V and 4 bases at J, with 14 bases between. The CDR3 DNA is TGCGCCAGCAGCCAAAGCCCCCCGGGAGGTAATGAAAAACTGTTTTTT. This codes for CASSQSPPGGNEKLFF.

The chain uses TRBV7-2 and TRBJ2-2, with D possibly matching TRBD1 (6 bases). CDR3 size: 15 residues. CDR1 and CDR2 from the germline V gene are SGHTA and FQGNSA. V lost 5 bases to trimming and J lost 9 bases, with 19 bases between them. In nucleotides, the CDR3 is TGTGCCAGCAGCGCCATCTACAGGGTAGACCGGGAGCTGTTTTTT. Amino acids: CASSAIYRVDRELFF.

The rearrangement uses TRBV7-9 and TRBJ2-7; D perhaps matches TRBD1 (6 bases). The CDR3 consists of 14 residues. Per germline, CDR1 SEHNR and CDR2 FQNEAQ (reference sequence). V was pared by 1 base and J by 0 bases, with 7 bases between. The CDR3 spells CASSLDRASYEQYF. The CDR3 bases are TGTGCCAGCAGCTTAGACAGGGCCTCCTACGAGCAGTACTTC.

The chain is built from TRBV6-5 and TRBJ2-7; 13 nucleotides align to TRBD2. This CDR3 comprises 16 residues. From germline, CDR1 is MNHEY and CDR2 SVGAGI. The junction had 9 bases not matched to a gene; V was cut back by 4 bases and J by 6 bases. CDR3 sequence: CASSWLLAGGPSEQYF. DNA of the CDR3: TGTGCCAGCAGTTGGTTACTAGCGGGGGGGCCAAGCGAGCAGTACTTC.

The V gene is TRBV12-5, the J gene TRBJ2-1; D may be TRBD2 (7 bases). V dropped 1 base and J dropped 8 bases, with 15 bases sitting between them. Germline V lookup: CDR1 LGHNT, CDR2 FRNRAP. The CDR3 extends over 15 amino acids. CDR3 coding DNA: TGTGCTAGTGGTTTGGCGGAGGGGGGGCTCTATGAGCAGTTCTTC. It encodes CASGLAEGGLYEQFF.

The rearrangement joins TRBV6-5 to TRBJ2-2; D remains unclear. With 7 bases removed from V and 6 bases from J, the gap between germline ends came to 9 bases. CDR1 and CDR2 (germline): MNHEY, SVGAGI. The CDR3 loop spans 12 amino acids. The CDR3 coding sequence is TGTGCCAGCACATCAAGCGCCGGGGAGCTGTTTTTT. Translated, it gives CASTSSAGELFF.

V and J are TRBV27 and TRBJ2-7, with 9 positions matching TRBD2. Looked up from germline, CDR1 is MNHEY and CDR2 is SMNVEV (reference sequence). Trimming took 8 bases from V and 4 from J; bases not matched to a gene: 9. This CDR3 has 14 amino acids. The CDR3 DNA is TGTGCCAGCGGTCCCGGGACTAGCCTTTACGAGCAGTACTTC. It codes for CASGPGTSLYEQYF.

V and J are TRBV19 and TRBJ2-1; tentatively, D is TRBD1 (7 bases). This CDR3 region has 15 residues. With 6 bases removed from V and 4 bases from J, the gap between germline ends came to 16 bases. Germline lookup yields CDR1 LNHDA and CDR2 SQIVND (reference sequence). In nucleotides, the CDR3 is TGTGCCAGTAGAAAAGGGGGGACAGCTTACAATGAGCAGTTCTTC. This sequence encodes CASRKGGTAYNEQFF.

The gene calls are TRBV21-1 and TRBJ1-2; TRBD1, the D gene given by the table, was not confirmed from the DNA. TRBV21-1 is an annotated pseudogene. There are 17 residues in the CDR3. CDR3 in DNA: TGTGCCAGCAACACCATAGAGGGACAGGGACCTAACTATGGCTACACCTTC. Protein: CASNTIEGQGPNYGYTF.

The genes are TRBV5-4 and TRBJ1-2, with D uncertain. This CDR3 is 15 amino acids long. CDR1 is SGHNT and CDR2 is YYREEE in the germline V gene (reference sequence). The V end lost 0 bases, the J end lost 0 bases, and 9 bases lay between the germline ends. CDR3 sequence: CASSLVYGSNYGYTF. As DNA, the CDR3 is TGTGCCAGCAGCTTGGTCTACGGGTCTAACTATGGCTACACCTTC.